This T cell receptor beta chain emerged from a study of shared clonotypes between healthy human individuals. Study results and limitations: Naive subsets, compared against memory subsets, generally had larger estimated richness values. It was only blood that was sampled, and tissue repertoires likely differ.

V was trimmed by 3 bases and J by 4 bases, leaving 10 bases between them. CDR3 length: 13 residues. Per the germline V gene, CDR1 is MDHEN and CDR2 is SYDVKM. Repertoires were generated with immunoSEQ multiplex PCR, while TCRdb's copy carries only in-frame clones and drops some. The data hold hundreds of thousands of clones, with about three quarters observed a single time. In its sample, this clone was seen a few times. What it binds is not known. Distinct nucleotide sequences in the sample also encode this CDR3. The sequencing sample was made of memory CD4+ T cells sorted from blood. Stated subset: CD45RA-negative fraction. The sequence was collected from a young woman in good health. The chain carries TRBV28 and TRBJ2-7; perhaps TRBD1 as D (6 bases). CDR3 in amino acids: CASSFARGYEQYF. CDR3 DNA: TGTGCCAGCAGTTTTGCCAGGGGATACGAGCAGTACTTC.